The 21 T cell receptor beta chains in this list originate from one sample, sequenced in a study of human T cells and chemical hapten exposure. Noted time point: patch test 1, 2 weeks after DPC sensitization. Specified treatment: therapeutic diphenylcyclopropenone sensitization with weekly scalp DPC. One entry per CDR3 protein results from TCRdb running MiXCR on the RACE reads. This sample carries roughly 45,000 distinct CDR3 sequences, around a tenth of them seen once, and the ten largest clones take 4.5%. The source material was whole blood, sampled in connection with sensitization to the hapten diphenylcyclopropenone (DPC). The receptors originated from a woman aged 50 to 65 with alopecia areata. Some clones in this sample may be carry-over from other donors' samples.

This clonotype has only a few counts. The chain uses TRBV28 and TRBJ2-7; D is possibly TRBD1 (7 bases). The germline gives CDR1 MDHEN, CDR2 SYDVKM. The V and J ends lost 7 bases and 3 bases respectively, with 19 bases between them. This CDR3 comprises 15 residues. The CDR3 DNA follows: TGTGCCAGCAACCTAAGGAGGGGGCTACGCTACGAGCAGTACTTC. As protein: CASNLRRGLRYEQYF.

In this sample, this clonotype turned up a few times. This chain links TRBV5-5 with TRBJ1-4; no reliable D call. Germline V gives CDR1 SGHKS, CDR2 YYEKEE (reference sequence). There are 16 residues in the CDR3. V was pared by 1 base and J by 0 bases, with 10 bases between. The CDR3 sequence: CASSLSGIATNEKLFF. The CDR3 DNA follows: TGTGCCAGCAGCTTGTCTGGGATTGCAACTAATGAAAAACTGTTTTTT.

This clonotype appeared many times. The chain couples TRBV4-1 to TRBJ1-6; D not certain. CDR1 MGHRA and CDR2 YSYEKL come from the germline V gene. The CDR3 runs 17 residues. V was shortened by 1 base and J by 6 bases, with 16 bases between the two germline ends. CDR3 in amino acids: CASSQGVIGWFNSPLHF. CDR3 nucleotide sequence: TGCGCCAGCAGCCAAGGGGTAATTGGATGGTTTAATTCACCCCTCCACTTT.

This clonotype was seen only a few times. V gene TRBV19 combines with J gene TRBJ1-5, with a possible D match to TRBD1 (6 bases). The CDR3 has 13 amino acids. The V end was cut by 4 bases, the J end by 5 bases, with 9 bases between. Germline values: CDR1 LNHDA, CDR2 SQIVND (reference sequence). DNA of the CDR3: TGTGCCAGTAGTAGCTCAGGGGATCAGCCCCAGCATTTT. Amino acids: CASSSSGDQPQHF.

This clonotype occurred many times. This chain joins TRBV27 and TRBJ2-5; 9 bases agree with TRBD1. Germline V gene data show CDR1 as MNHEY and CDR2 as SMNVEV (reference sequence). J lost 5 bases, V lost 6 bases, and 4 bases had no gene match. This CDR3 contains 13 residues. The CDR3 sequence is CASRDRGRETQYF. The CDR3 bases are TGTGCCAGCAGGGACAGGGGTCGGGAGACCCAGTACTTC.

This clonotype has at least ten counts. This rearrangement joins TRBV3-1 to TRBJ2-7; D may correspond to TRBD1 or TRBD2 (5 bases each). The CDR3 length is 13 residues. V was trimmed by 1 base and J by 6 bases, leaving 10 bases between them. Germline V gene lookup returns CDR1 LGHDT and CDR2 YNNKEL (reference sequence). CDR3 nucleotides: TGTGCCAGCAGCCAAGGCCGGGACGGCGAGCAGTACTTC. Translating gives CASSQGRDGEQYF.

This sequence joins TRBV24-1 and TRBJ2-1; no definite D call. The CDR3 contains 15 residues. With 5 bases removed from V and 6 bases from J, the gap between germline ends came to 16 bases. The germline V gene encodes CDR1 KGHDR and CDR2 SFDVKD. CDR3 DNA: TGTGCCACCAGTGGGAGCTTAGAGAGCCGCAATGAGCAGTTCTTC. It encodes CATSGSLESRNEQFF.

In its sample, this clonotype was seen many times. The chain carries TRBV2 and TRBJ2-3; possible D gene TRBD2, 5 bases. Trimming left V 4 bases short and J 8 bases short, with 19 bases between. This CDR3 has 15 residues. The germline gives CDR1 SNHLY, CDR2 FYNNEI. CDR3 sequence (DNA): TGTGCCAGCAGTGGCGAGCGGCCCTCGGTCGGTACGCAGTATTTT. Its protein product is CASSGERPSVGTQYF.

This clonotype was seen ten or more times. The chain has TRBV7-2 and TRBJ2-1; a weak D match, TRBD2 (6 bases). V lost 4 bases to trimming and J lost 10 bases, with 8 bases between them. This CDR3 has 11 residues. Germline lookup yields CDR1 SGHTA and CDR2 FQGNSA. This CDR3 is CASSYGLEQFF. In nucleotides, the CDR3 is TGTGCCAGCAGCTACGGACTAGAGCAGTTCTTC.

This clonotype was detected only a few times. This chain connects TRBV28 to TRBJ1-3; D not certain. Between the trimmed V and J ends, which lost 8 bases and 10 bases, there was a span of 18 bases. Germline CDR1 MDHEN, CDR2 SYDVKM. CDR3 length equals 13 residues. CDR3 in DNA: TGTGCCAGCCGCGGGGTTGGTGTGGAGACCATATATTTT. This encodes CASRGVGVETIYF.

This clonotype was seen many times. The rearrangement links TRBV27 to TRBJ2-1, with D unclear. CDR3 length equals 15 residues. The V end was cut by 1 base, the J end by 0 bases, with 7 bases between. Germline V gives CDR1 MNHEY, CDR2 SMNVEV (reference sequence). The CDR3 is CASSLFVGSYNEQFF. The CDR3 bases are TGTGCCAGCAGTTTATTTGTGGGCTCCTACAATGAGCAGTTCTTC.

V usage is TRBV29-1 and J usage is TRBJ2-1, with TRBD1 identical over 7 bases. The V gene end was trimmed by 8 bases and the J gene end by 9 bases; junction bases not matched to a gene: 7. CDR3 size: 11 residues. The germline V gene has CDR1 SQVTM and CDR2 ANQGSEA. The CDR3: CSSRDSFEQFF. The CDR3 coding sequence is TGCAGCTCACGGGACAGTTTTGAGCAGTTCTTC.

The V and J genes are TRBV7-6 and TRBJ1-1, with 7 positions matching TRBD1. CDR1 and CDR2 (germline): SGHVS, FNYEAQ. The CDR3 is made up of 14 amino acids. J was trimmed by 6 bases and V by 5 bases; bases with no gene match: 9. CDR3 residues: CASSHNRGTAEAFF. The CDR3 nucleotides read TGTGCCAGCAGCCACAACAGGGGAACGGCTGAAGCTTTCTTT.

This clonotype was counted many times. This sequence joins TRBV15 and TRBJ1-2; 9 nucleotides align to TRBD1. The CDR3 has 17 residues. V shed 3 bases and J 7 bases; nucleotides not matched to a gene: 15. Germline assignment: CDR1 LNHNV and CDR2 YYDKDF (reference sequence). As DNA, the CDR3 is TGTGCCACCAGCAGCCCGACAGGGGGTACGGGGGTTGGTGGCTACACCTTC. Protein: CATSSPTGGTGVGGYTF.

This clonotype appeared many times. V is TRBV7-9 and J is TRBJ2-1; weak D call: TRBD1 (5 bases). Trimming removed 7 bases from V and 6 bases from J, with 19 bases in between. Per the germline V gene, CDR1 is SEHNR and CDR2 is FQNEAQ (reference sequence). The CDR3 consists of 15 residues. CDR3 loop: CASTPGGERGNEQFF. In DNA form, the CDR3 reads TGTGCCAGCACCCCTGGTGGGGAAAGGGGCAATGAGCAGTTCTTC.

This clonotype was seen ten or more times. The V call is TRBV2, the J call TRBJ2-5; 9 bases are shared with TRBD1. Trimming at V came to 5 bases and at J to 3 bases, leaving 7 bases not matched to a gene. Germline V gene sequence: CDR1 SNHLY, CDR2 FYNNEI. There are 15 residues in the CDR3. CDR3 loop: CASSKGGQGKETQYF. In DNA form, the CDR3 reads TGTGCCAGCAGTAAAGGGGGACAGGGCAAAGAGACCCAGTACTTC.

The sample holds many counts of this clonotype. The chain couples TRBV6-2 or TRBV6-3 to TRBJ1-1; 7 bases line up with TRBD1. Per germline, CDR1 MNHEY and CDR2 SVGEGT. V shed 7 bases and J 5 bases; nucleotides not matched to a gene: 10. This CDR3 contains 14 residues. CDR3 loop: CASTSNRGWTEAFF. CDR3 coding DNA: TGTGCCAGCACCTCAAACAGGGGTTGGACTGAAGCTTTCTTT.

This clonotype was recorded at least ten times. The chain recombines TRBV11-2 with TRBJ2-3; D is perhaps TRBD2 (5 bases). The CDR3 length is 15 residues. V lost 5 bases, J lost 0 bases, and 12 bases lay in between. Germline-derived CDR1 and CDR2 are SGHAT and FQNNGV. CDR3 nucleotides: TGTGCCAGCAGCCCGCCTAGCACGAGCACAGATACGCAGTATTTT. This codes for CASSPPSTSTDTQYF. Filled out from reference TRBV11-2 and TRBJ2-3, the complete variable domain reads EAGVAQSPRYKIIEKRQSVAFWCNPISGHATLYWYQQILGQGPKLLIQFQNNGVVDDSQLPKDRFSAERLKGVDSTLKIQPAKLEDSAVYLCASSPPSTSTDTQYFGPGTRLTVL.

In regard to this clonotype: Just one base apart from a much larger clone, this may be a read error. This chain links TRBV7-2 with TRBJ1-1; 8 nucleotides line up with TRBD1. There are 15 residues in the CDR3. In germline, CDR1 is SGHTA, CDR2 FQGNSA. The CDR3 sequence is CASSQRQGPNTDAFF. The CDR3, as DNA: TGTGCCAGCAGCCAACGACAGGGGCCGAACACTGATGCTTTCTTT.

This clonotype was found many times. The V gene is TRBV5-4, the J gene TRBJ1-1; no firm D call. Per germline, CDR1 SGHNT and CDR2 YYREEE (reference sequence). Trimming took off 4 bases at V and 8 bases at J, with 21 bases between the two ends. The CDR3 runs 15 residues. The CDR3 sequence: CASSPPGSAMVEAFF. The DNA of the CDR3 is TGTGCCAGCAGCCCCCCTGGGTCCGCTATGGTGGAAGCTTTCTTT. The whole variable domain, remainder taken from reference TRBV5-4 and TRBJ1-1, is ETGVTQSPTHLIKTRGQQVTLRCSSQSGHNTVSWYQQALGQGPQFIFQYYREEENGRGNFPPRFSGLQFPNYSSELNVNALELDDSALYLCASSPPGSAMVEAFFGQGTRLTVV.

This clonotype has more than one count but fewer than ten. V is TRBV18 and J is TRBJ2-1; 9 positions match TRBD1. The CDR3 consists of 16 residues. The germline V gene encodes CDR1 KGHSH and CDR2 LQKENI. Germline trimming cut 1 base from V and 5 bases from J; bases unmatched to any gene: 6. The CDR3 reads CASSPQQGAPHNEQFF. CDR3 DNA: TGTGCCAGCTCACCACAACAGGGGGCTCCCCACAATGAGCAGTTCTTC.